This is a list of T cell receptor beta chains from one sample in a study of human T cells and chemical hapten exposure. TCRdb called the 5' RACE reads again in MiXCR, with one record for every CDR3 protein. This sample yields about 140,000 distinct CDR3 sequences, of which 4.1% are seen a single time; 1.3% to 1.5% belongs to the top ten. The receptors shown here come from a female donor in good health. Each CDR3 is given without its conserved first and last residue. D genes are given only for firm matches.

d_call j_call v_call cdr3_aa
. TRBJ2-4 TRBV7-9 ASSLSLFRSDIAKNIQY
. TRBJ1-1 TRBV15 ATSREWQGLEAF
TRBD1 TRBJ2-3 TRBV28 ASARQGEIDTQY
. TRBJ2-7 TRBV5-6 ASSWGSEYEQY
. TRBJ1-1 TRBV5-1 ASSFGRTEAF
. TRBJ2-7 TRBV2 ASSDYSSYEQY
. TRBJ2-1 TRBV4-2 ASSQDLLRFYNEQF
TRBD1 TRBJ2-7 TRBV5-1 ASSSDRGAYEQY
. TRBJ1-2 TRBV24-1 ATSDVTRRDGYT
. TRBJ2-3 TRBV5-1 ASSSGVRRGRADTQY
TRBD1 TRBJ1-2 TRBV2 ASRTGTGFFLGYT
TRBD1 TRBJ2-5 TRBV20-1 SAQGQAPQETQY
. TRBJ1-3 TRBV5-1 ASSLVPAGSGNTIY
. TRBJ1-3 TRBV30 AWSRGSTGNTIY
. TRBJ2-2 TRBV29-1 SAEQGAGELF
TRBD1 TRBJ1-5 TRBV5-6 ASSWGTGLQPQH
. TRBJ2-2 TRBV28 ASSFTPSDSFNTGELF